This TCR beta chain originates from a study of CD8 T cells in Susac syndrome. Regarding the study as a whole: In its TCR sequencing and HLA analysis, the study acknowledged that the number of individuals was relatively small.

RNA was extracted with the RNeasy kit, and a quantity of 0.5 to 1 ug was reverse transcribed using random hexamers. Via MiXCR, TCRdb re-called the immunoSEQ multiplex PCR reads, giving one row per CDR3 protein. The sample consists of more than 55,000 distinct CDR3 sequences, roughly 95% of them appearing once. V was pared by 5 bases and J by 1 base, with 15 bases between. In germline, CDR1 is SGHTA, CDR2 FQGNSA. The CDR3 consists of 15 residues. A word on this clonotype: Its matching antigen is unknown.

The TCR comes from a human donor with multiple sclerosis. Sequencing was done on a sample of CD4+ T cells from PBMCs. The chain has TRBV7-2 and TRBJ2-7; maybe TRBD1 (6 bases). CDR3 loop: CASSPTGTPSYEQYF. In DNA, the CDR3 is TGTGCCAGCAGCCCCACCGGGACACCTTCCTACGAGCAGTACTTC.